This is a list of T cell receptor beta chains from one sample in a study of a mutant IDH1 vaccine in newly diagnosed glioma. The data were produced by immunoSEQ multiplex PCR, yet TCRdb's version contains in-frame clones alone and is incomplete. The sample records under 35,000 clones, over 60% being singletons. No antigen is known for these receptors. The sample here was PBMCs, taken from a glioma patient whose treatment included an IDH1 peptide vaccine. The receptors were sampled from a man aged 50 or older with glioma. CDR3s include the opening cysteine and the closing phenylalanine or tryptophan. A D gene is named only where the DNA matches it firmly. Only part of the rows carry a size: once, few, many, or a class if the clone is expanded.

d_call j_call clone_size v_call cdr3_nt cdr3_aa
. TRBJ2-2 . TRBV5-6 TGTGCCAGCAGCTTCTTTCCGGGGACCACCGGCGGGGAGCTGTTTTTT CASSFFPGTTGGELFF
TRBD1 TRBJ2-7 . TRBV29-1 TGCAGCGTGACAGGGACCTCCTACGAGCAGTACTTC CSVTGTSYEQYF
. TRBJ1-1 few TRBV11-3 TGTGCCAGCAGCTCCTCGTCGAGGGGTGAAGCTTTCTTT CASSSSSRGEAFF
. TRBJ1-1 . TRBV11-2 TGTGCCAGCAGCTTAATGGCGGCGAACACTGAAGCTTTCTTT CASSLMAANTEAFF
. TRBJ2-7 . TRBV7-8 TGTGCCAGCAGCTTAGAAGGGACATTCGGGCAGTACTTC CASSLEGTFGQYF
TRBD1 TRBJ2-2 . TRBV4-2 TGTGCCAGCAGCCACGGACAGGGCGACGGGGAGCTGTTTTTT CASSHGQGDGELFF
. TRBJ1-1 . TRBV15 TGTGCCACCAGCAGAGGCCGAGGAGCGGGGGGAACTGAAGCTTTCTTT CATSRGRGAGGTEAFF
. TRBJ1-5 few TRBV6-5 TGTGCCAGCAGTTCTGGTAGGGGAATCAATCAGCCCCAGCATTTT CASSSGRGINQPQHF
. TRBJ2-7 . TRBV6-1 TGTGCCAGCAGAGAGGAGGGCAGAGCCTCCTACGAGCAGTACTTC CASREEGRASYEQYF
TRBD2 TRBJ2-7 . TRBV7-3 TGTGCCAGCAGCCAGACCGGGACTAGCGGGGCTTACGAGCAGTACTTC CASSQTGTSGAYEQYF
. TRBJ2-7 . TRBV6-6 TGTGCCAGCAGTGGCGCAGTGGGGAGCTACGAGCAGTACTTC CASSGAVGSYEQYF
. TRBJ1-1 . TRBV6-6 TGTGCCAGCAGTCCCACGGGGAATGAAGCTTTCTTT CASSPTGNEAFF
. TRBJ2-5 . TRBV30 TGTGCCTGGGGCCAAGAGACCCAGTACTTC CAWGQETQYF
TRBD1 TRBJ1-2 . TRBV6-1 TGTGCCAGCAGAGTACAGGGGGGAGCTAACTATGGCTACACCTTC CASRVQGGANYGYTF
. TRBJ1-4 . TRBV5-4 TGTGCCAGCAGCTTGGAGGTCCGGGAAAAACTGTTTTTT CASSLEVREKLFF
TRBD1 TRBJ1-5 . TRBV5-5 TGTGCCAGCAGCTGGGCAGGGGGCAGCAATCAGCCCCAGCATTTT CASSWAGGSNQPQHF
. TRBJ1-2 . TRBV10-3 TGTGCCATCAGGGACTCAGCTAACTATGGCTACACCTTC CAIRDSANYGYTF
TRBD1 TRBJ2-1 . TRBV4-3 TGCGCCAGCAGCCCAGGGACAGTATCCTACAATGAGCAGTTCTTC CASSPGTVSYNEQFF
. TRBJ2-7 . TRBV6-1 TGTGCCAGCGGATACGAGCAGTACTTC CASGYEQYF
TRBD1 TRBJ2-7 medium-sized TRBV27 TGTGCCAGCAGTACCGGGACAGGGGGCGGACGAGACGAGCAGTACTTC CASSTGTGGGRDEQYF
. TRBJ1-5 . TRBV2 TGTGCCAGCAGTGAGGAAGGGGGTCAGCCCCAGCATTTT CASSEEGGQPQHF
. TRBJ2-5 . TRBV2 TGTGCCAGCGGCCGACAAGAGACCCAGTACTTC CASGRQETQYF
. TRBJ2-3 . TRBV19 TGTGCCAGTAGTATCTTCAAGGGGGATACGCAGTATTTT CASSIFKGDTQYF
. TRBJ1-1 . TRBV29-1 TGCAGCGTTGAACGGACACGTGAAGCTTTCTTT CSVERTREAFF
. TRBJ2-7 . TRBV5-4 TGTGCCAGCAGCTTGAGTACAGCAGACTACGAGCAGTACTTC CASSLSTADYEQYF
. TRBJ1-2 . TRBV20-1 TGCAGTGCTAGACCTGGCTACACCTTC CSARPGYTF
. TRBJ2-1 . TRBV30 TGTGCCTGGAGTGTACTATCGGGTCAGCAGTTCTTC CAWSVLSGQQFF
TRBD1 TRBJ1-2 . TRBV6-6 TGTGCCAGCAGCCAGGACAGGGTCTATGGCTACACCTTC CASSQDRVYGYTF
. TRBJ1-2 . TRBV29-1 TGCAGCGGTCGATGGGGATATGGCTACACCTTC CSGRWGYGYTF
. TRBJ1-2 . TRBV10-1 TGCGCCAGGGAAGGCTACACCTTC CAREGYTF
. TRBJ2-2 . TRBV7-8 TGTGCCAGCAGCACCGGTCCCGGGGAGCTGTTTTTT CASSTGPGELFF
. TRBJ1-5 . TRBV27 TGTGCCAGCAGTTTAAGTGGAAATCAGCCCCAGCATTTT CASSLSGNQPQHF
TRBD1 TRBJ2-7 . TRBV10-3 TGTGCCATCCAAGGGACAGGGGAGAGTTCCTACGAGCAGTACTTC CAIQGTGESSYEQYF
. TRBJ2-3 . TRBV5-1 TGCGCCAGCAGCTTGCGACCAACGGGGGGCACAGATACGCAGTATTTT CASSLRPTGGTDTQYF
. TRBJ2-3 . TRBV5-1 TGCGCCAGCAGCGCGGTGGGGATAGGAGCAGATACGCAGTATTTT CASSAVGIGADTQYF
. TRBJ1-1 . TRBV29-1 TGCAGCGCTGTACACCGATTCGGCTTCACTGAAGCTTTCTTT CSAVHRFGFTEAFF
. TRBJ2-5 . TRBV5-6 TGTGCCAGCAGCTTGGCCCTGGCGGAAGAGACCCAGTACTTC CASSLALAEETQYF
TRBD1 TRBJ2-5 . TRBV7-2 TGTGCCAGCAGCCCTAACAGGGGGCGAGGGGAGACCCAGTACTTC CASSPNRGRGETQYF
TRBD1 TRBJ2-1 . TRBV28 TGTGCCAGCTCAGTTGGGGACAGGGACTACAATGAGCAGTTCTTC CASSVGDRDYNEQFF
. TRBJ2-2 . TRBV2 TGTGCCATACAGGGACCCGGGGAGCTGTTTTTT CAIQGPGELFF